These 17 T cell receptor beta chains share one sample of origin, sequenced in a study of T cell repertoires in cytomegalovirus infection. One entry per CDR3 protein, called by TCRdb with MiXCR from the reads. The table records about 740,000 distinct CDR3 sequences, about 40% of them present only once. Sequencing was performed on PBMCs. These receptors originate from a human donor in good health (CMV status not recorded). Some clones in this sample may be carry-over from other donors' samples.

There are a few counts of this clonotype. The genes are TRBV7-9 and TRBJ2-7; no clear D. Trimming took off 0 bases at V and 1 base at J, with 10 bases between the two ends. The CDR3 consists of 15 residues. Germline V lookup: CDR1 SEHNR, CDR2 FQNEAQ (reference sequence). The CDR3 reads CASSLADGPSYEQYF. DNA for the CDR3: TGTGCCAGCAGCTTAGCCGACGGTCCGTCCTACGAGCAGTACTTC.

Only a few counts were recorded for this clonotype. The V and J genes are TRBV28 and TRBJ2-7, with 9 bases identical to TRBD1. Germline V lookup: CDR1 MDHEN, CDR2 SYDVKM. This CDR3 contains 15 residues. V gave up 4 bases and J gave up 2 bases; unmatched junction bases: 6. This CDR3 reads CASSYTGTGTYEQYF. The CDR3 bases are TGTGCCAGCAGTTACACCGGGACAGGGACCTACGAGCAGTACTTC.

This clonotype was seen a few times. The chain recombines TRBV6-1 with TRBJ2-7; D might be TRBD2 (6 bases). Trimming cost V 8 bases and J 5 bases, with 19 bases left between them. The CDR3 is made up of 14 amino acids. CDR1 and CDR2 from the germline V gene are MNHNS and SASEGT. CDR3 coding DNA: TGTGCCAGCGTCGAGAGAGGTGGAGGGGACGAGCAGTACTTC. Protein sequence: CASVERGGGDEQYF.

In this sample, this clonotype turned up many times. The chain uses TRBV7-2 and TRBJ1-1; D is perhaps TRBD1 (5 bases). The CDR3 contains 15 residues. Per the germline V gene, CDR1 is SGHTA and CDR2 is FQGNSA. V gave up 4 bases and J gave up 1 base, with 13 bases separating them. The CDR3 nucleotides read TGTGCCAGCAGCTCCCCGGGACGGCCGAACACTGAAGCTTTCTTT. Protein: CASSSPGRPNTEAFF.

This clonotype appeared many times. This chain joins TRBV6-1 and TRBJ2-7; TRBD2 matches at 13 bases. The CDR3 extends over 16 amino acids. V was pared by 1 base and J by 7 bases, with 7 bases of the junction left unmatched. Germline V CDR1 and CDR2: MNHNS, SASEGT. The chain's CDR3 is CASSEVRTSGSREQYF. The CDR3 bases are TGTGCCAGCAGTGAAGTTCGGACTAGCGGGAGTCGGGAGCAGTACTTC.

The sample holds many counts of this clonotype. The rearrangement links TRBV7-8 to TRBJ2-7; 11 bases agree with TRBD2. V lost 1 base, J lost 1 base, and 18 bases stayed unmatched. The CDR3 sequence is 21 residues long. Germline V lookup: CDR1 SGHVS, CDR2 FQNEAQ. DNA for the CDR3: TGTGCCAGCAGCTTAGAGCCCGAGGGGATCCCCACTAGCGGGAGATCCTACGAGCAGTACTTC. This gives the protein CASSLEPEGIPTSGRSYEQYF.

This clonotype was seen a few times. The rearrangement links TRBV6-2 or TRBV6-3 to TRBJ2-1; TRBD1 aligns across 9 bases. Germline lookup yields CDR1 MNHEY and CDR2 SVGEGT. V gave up 4 bases and J gave up 7 bases; unmatched junction bases: 5. The CDR3 is 14 residues long. CDR3 sequence: CASSSDRGWNEQFF. The CDR3 nucleotides are TGTGCCAGCAGTTCGGACAGGGGTTGGAATGAGCAGTTCTTC.

V and J are TRBV10-3 and TRBJ2-1, with D unresolved. The CDR3 is made up of 11 amino acids. Trimming shortened V by 8 bases and J by 4 bases, and 6 bases separated the two germline ends. Germline-derived CDR1 and CDR2 are ENHRY and SYGVKD. The CDR3 protein is CAIAEYNEQFF. As DNA, the CDR3 is TGTGCCATCGCAGAATACAATGAGCAGTTCTTC.

The chain carries TRBV11-3 and TRBJ2-4; tentative D call: TRBD1 (7 bases). This CDR3 is 14 amino acids long. V lost 4 bases to trimming and J lost 7 bases, with 14 bases between them. Per germline, CDR1 SGHNT and CDR2 YENEEA. CDR3 protein: CASSSDRAGNIQYF. For the CDR3, the DNA is TGTGCCAGCAGCTCCGACAGGGCGGGGAACATTCAGTACTTC.

The gene calls are TRBV28 and TRBJ2-3; 11 bases align to TRBD2. This CDR3 spans 14 amino acids. Germline CDR1 is MDHEN and CDR2 is SYDVKM. V dropped 8 bases and J dropped 6; count of bases not matched to a gene: 7. CDR3 protein: CASGIAGGQDTQYF. DNA of the CDR3: TGTGCCAGCGGTATAGCGGGGGGGCAGGATACGCAGTATTTT.

V gene TRBV20-1 combines with J gene TRBJ1-6, with a possible D match to TRBD1 (6 bases). V gave up 3 bases and J gave up 8 bases, with 11 bases separating them. Germline V gives CDR1 DFQATT, CDR2 SNEGSKA (reference sequence). The CDR3 runs 13 residues. CDR3: CSARLGGDSPLHF. The CDR3 coding sequence is TGCAGTGCTAGGTTGGGGGGCGATTCACCCCTCCACTTT.

To note about this clonotype: One base away lies a much larger clone, so this may be a sequencing read error. The chain has TRBV7-2 and TRBJ1-6, with D possibly TRBD1 on 6 matching bases. The CDR3 has 15 amino acids. The germline gives CDR1 SGHTA, CDR2 FQGNSA. The CDR3 region is CASSSQGMGNSPIHF. CDR3 nucleotides: TGTGCCAGCAGCTCGCAGGGGATGGGTAATTCACCCATCCACTTT.

This clonotype was observed once. The chain recombines TRBV10-3 with TRBJ2-7; D possibly corresponds to TRBD2 (6 bases). Trimming stripped 8 bases from V and 1 base from J, with 18 bases between. CDR3 length: 15 amino acids. Germline CDR1 reads ENHRY; CDR2 reads SYGVKD. CDR3 nucleotides: TGTGCCATCGGACTGACCAGCGGGCCATCCTACGAGCAGTACTTC. Translation gives CAIGLTSGPSYEQYF.

This clonotype has at least ten counts. This chain joins TRBV6-1 and TRBJ2-7; possibly TRBD1 for D (5 bases). CDR3 length: 14 amino acids. Germline-derived CDR1 and CDR2 are MNHNS and SASEGT. V gave up 5 bases and J gave up 2 bases, with 13 bases separating them. CDR3 in amino acids: CASSSRQRTYEQYF. CDR3 coding DNA: TGTGCCAGCAGTAGTAGACAGCGCACCTACGAGCAGTACTTC.

This chain links TRBV6-6 with TRBJ1-5; D is possibly TRBD1 (5 bases). V was trimmed by 4 bases and J by 4 bases, leaving 8 bases between them. This CDR3 has 13 amino acids. Looked up from germline, CDR1 is MNHNY and CDR2 is SVGAGI (reference sequence). The CDR3, as DNA: TGTGCCAGCAGTTGGGACCCAAATCAGCCCCAGCATTTT. This sequence encodes CASSWDPNQPQHF.

This clonotype was observed a few times. The chain joins TRBV10-3 to TRBJ2-3; 7 bases are shared with TRBD2. Trimming cost V 8 bases and J 0 bases; bases outside gene matches: 5. Germline lookup yields CDR1 ENHRY and CDR2 SYGVKD. This CDR3 is 14 amino acids long. CDR3 DNA: TGTGCCATCCGTCCGGGGGGAAGCACAGATACGCAGTATTTT. Protein sequence: CAIRPGGSTDTQYF.

A few counts support this clonotype. The chain links TRBV4-2 to TRBJ1-2; D gene unclear. Per the germline V gene, CDR1 is LGHNA and CDR2 is YNFKEQ. Trimming removed 0 bases at V and 6 bases at J, with 8 bases between. The CDR3 spans 13 residues. CDR3 protein: CASSQENGNGYTF. The DNA of the CDR3 is TGTGCCAGCAGCCAAGAGAACGGGAATGGCTACACCTTC.